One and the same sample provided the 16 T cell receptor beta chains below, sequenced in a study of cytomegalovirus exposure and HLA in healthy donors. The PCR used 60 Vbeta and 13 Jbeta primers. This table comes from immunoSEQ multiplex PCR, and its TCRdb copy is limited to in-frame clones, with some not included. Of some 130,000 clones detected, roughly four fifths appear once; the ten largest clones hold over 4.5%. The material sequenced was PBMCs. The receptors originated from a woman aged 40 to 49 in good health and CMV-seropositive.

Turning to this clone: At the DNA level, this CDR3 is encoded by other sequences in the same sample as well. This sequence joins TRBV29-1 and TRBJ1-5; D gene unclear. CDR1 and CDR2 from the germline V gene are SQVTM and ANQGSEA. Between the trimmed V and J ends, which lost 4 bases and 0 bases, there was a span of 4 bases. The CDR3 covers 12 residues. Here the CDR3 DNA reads TGCAGCGTTGTTTATAGCAATCAGCCCCAGCATTTT. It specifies CSVVYSNQPQHF.

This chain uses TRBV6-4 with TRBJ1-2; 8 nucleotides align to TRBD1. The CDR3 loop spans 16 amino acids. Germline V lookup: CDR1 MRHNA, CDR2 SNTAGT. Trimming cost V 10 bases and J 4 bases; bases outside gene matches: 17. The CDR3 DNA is TGTGCCACCCGGCCCACCTCGACAGGGGAGTTCTATGGCTACACCTTC. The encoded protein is CATRPTSTGEFYGYTF.

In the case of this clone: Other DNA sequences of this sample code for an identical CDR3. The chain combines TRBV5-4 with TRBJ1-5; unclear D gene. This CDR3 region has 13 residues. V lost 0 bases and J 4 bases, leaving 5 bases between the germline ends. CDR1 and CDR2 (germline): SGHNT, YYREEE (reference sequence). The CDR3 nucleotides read TGTGCCAGCAGCTTGGGCGAGAATCAGCCCCAGCATTTT. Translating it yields CASSLGENQPQHF.

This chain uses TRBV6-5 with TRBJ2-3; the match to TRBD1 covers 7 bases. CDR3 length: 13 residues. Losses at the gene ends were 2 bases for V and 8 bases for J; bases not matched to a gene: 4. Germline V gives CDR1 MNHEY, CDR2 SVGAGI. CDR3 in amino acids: CASSYTRQGTQYF. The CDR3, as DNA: TGTGCCAGCAGTTACACCCGACAGGGTACGCAGTATTTT.

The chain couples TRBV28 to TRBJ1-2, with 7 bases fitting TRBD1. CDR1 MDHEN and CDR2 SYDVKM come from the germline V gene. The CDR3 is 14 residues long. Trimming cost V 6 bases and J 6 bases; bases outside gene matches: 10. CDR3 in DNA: TGTGCCAGCAGGGAGGGAAACAGGGGCGATGGCTACACCTTC. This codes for CASREGNRGDGYTF.

The CDR3 coding sequence is TGTGCCAGCAGTTCAGGGTGGACTAATGAAAAACTGTTTTTT. It is translated as CASSSGWTNEKLFF. The V and J genes are TRBV28 and TRBJ1-4; D is perhaps TRBD1 (5 bases). Trimming pared 4 bases from V and 2 bases from J, leaving 8 bases between. There are 14 residues in the CDR3. Per germline, CDR1 MDHEN and CDR2 SYDVKM.

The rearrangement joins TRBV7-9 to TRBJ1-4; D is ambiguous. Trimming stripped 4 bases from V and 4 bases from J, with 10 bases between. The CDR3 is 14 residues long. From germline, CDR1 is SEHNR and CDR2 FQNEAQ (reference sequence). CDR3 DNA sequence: TGTGCCAGCAGCTACGGTAGCGGTAATGAAAAACTGTTTTTT. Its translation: CASSYGSGNEKLFF.

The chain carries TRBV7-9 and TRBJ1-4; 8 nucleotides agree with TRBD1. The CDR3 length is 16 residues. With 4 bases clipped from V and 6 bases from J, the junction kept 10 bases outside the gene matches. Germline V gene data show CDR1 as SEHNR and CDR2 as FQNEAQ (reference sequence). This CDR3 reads CASSSSDRGGDEKLFF. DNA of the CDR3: TGTGCCAGCAGCTCCTCAGACAGGGGCGGGGATGAAAAACTGTTTTTT.

The CDR3 DNA follows: TGTGCCAGTAGCGAGGGACAGGCGAACTATGGCTACACCTTC. Amino acid sequence: CASSEGQANYGYTF. The chain combines TRBV19 with TRBJ1-2, with 8 bases lining up with TRBD1. V lost 6 bases to trimming and J lost 2 bases; unmatched junction nucleotides: 5. This CDR3 has 14 residues. The germline V gene encodes CDR1 LNHDA and CDR2 SQIVND (reference sequence).

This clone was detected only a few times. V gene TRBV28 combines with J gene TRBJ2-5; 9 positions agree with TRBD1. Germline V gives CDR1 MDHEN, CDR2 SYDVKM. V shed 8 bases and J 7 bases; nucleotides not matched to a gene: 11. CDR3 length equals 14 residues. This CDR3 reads CASGTGRGRGTQYF. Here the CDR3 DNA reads TGTGCCAGCGGGACAGGGAGGGGGCGGGGGACCCAGTACTTC. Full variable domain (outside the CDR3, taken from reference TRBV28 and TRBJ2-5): DVKVTQSSRYLVKRTGEKVFLECVQDMDHENMFWYRQDPGLGLRLIYFSYDVKMKEKGDIPEGYSVSREKKERFSLILESASTNQTSMYLCASGTGRGRGTQYFGPGTRLLVL.

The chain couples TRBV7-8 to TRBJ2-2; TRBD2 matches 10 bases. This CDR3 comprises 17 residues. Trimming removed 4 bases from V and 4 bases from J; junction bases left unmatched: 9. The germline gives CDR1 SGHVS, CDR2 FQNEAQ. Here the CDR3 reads CASSWPLAGDFTGELFF. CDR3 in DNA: TGTGCCAGCAGCTGGCCGCTAGCGGGGGACTTCACCGGGGAGCTGTTTTTT.

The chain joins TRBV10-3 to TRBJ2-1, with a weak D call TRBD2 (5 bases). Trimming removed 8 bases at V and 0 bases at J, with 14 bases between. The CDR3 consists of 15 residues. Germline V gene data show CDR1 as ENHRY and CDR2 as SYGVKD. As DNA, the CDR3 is TGTGCCATCTCGTCGAGCGGAAGCTCCTACAATGAGCAGTTCTTC. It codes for CAISSSGSSYNEQFF.

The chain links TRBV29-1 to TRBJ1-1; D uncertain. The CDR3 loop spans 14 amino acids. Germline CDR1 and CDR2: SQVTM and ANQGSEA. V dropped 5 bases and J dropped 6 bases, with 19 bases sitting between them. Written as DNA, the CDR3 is TGCAGCGTTAATGACCGGACTGATGGGGCTGAAGCTTTCTTT. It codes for CSVNDRTDGAEAFF.

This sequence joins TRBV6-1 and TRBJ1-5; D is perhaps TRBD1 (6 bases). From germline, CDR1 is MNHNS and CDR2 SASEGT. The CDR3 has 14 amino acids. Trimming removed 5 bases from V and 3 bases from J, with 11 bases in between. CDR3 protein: CASSHRDTNQPQHF. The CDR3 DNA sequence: TGTGCCAGCAGTCACCGGGACACCAATCAGCCCCAGCATTTT.

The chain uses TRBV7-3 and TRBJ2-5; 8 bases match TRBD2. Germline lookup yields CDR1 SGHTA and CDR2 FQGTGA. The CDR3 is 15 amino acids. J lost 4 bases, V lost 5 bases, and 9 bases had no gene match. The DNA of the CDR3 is TGTGCCAGCAGCAATAGCGGGATCAGAGGAGAGACCCAGTACTTC. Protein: CASSNSGIRGETQYF.

DNA of the CDR3: TGTGCCAGCAGGCAAACAGGGTTCACTGAAGCTTTCTTT. Its translation is CASRQTGFTEAFF. The rearrangement joins TRBV14 to TRBJ1-1; D perhaps matches TRBD1 (6 bases). CDR3 length: 13 amino acids. Per the germline V gene, CDR1 is SGHDN and CDR2 is FVKESK. Trimming took 6 bases from V and 4 from J, leaving 12 bases between them.